This T cell receptor beta chain was sequenced for a study of blood T cell repertoires in COVID-19. Study context: T cells, B-cell-depleted T cells, or PBMCs provided the cDNA or gDNA that served as material.

This CDR3 contains 10 residues. Germline V lookup: CDR1 KGHDR, CDR2 SFDVKD. V was pared by 6 bases and J by 8 bases, with 6 bases between. Original processing methods: Estimation of nucleated cell counts relied on the amplification of reference gene primers. The method was immunoSEQ multiplex PCR; TCRdb's version includes in-frame clones alone and lacks a portion of them. D and trimming were read from the DNA, whereas the V and J calls and clone size are those reported in that table. The table has roughly 150,000 clones, about 80% seen once; the top ten hold under 13%. The V call is TRBV24-1, the J call TRBJ1-1; D gene unclear. The sequencing sample was made of peripheral blood. The origin of this receptor is a man aged 65-85 years with active or convalescent COVID-19. Written as DNA, the CDR3 is TGTGCCACCAGTAACAGCGAAGCTTTCTTT. Protein: CATSNSEAFF.